This T cell receptor (beta chain) was recovered during a study of vaccination and CD4 T cells after COVID-19. Study-wide context: The study drew post-COVID samples a median around 100 days after diagnosis (range 35 to 161). In the control cultures, a CEFX pool, an HIV-1 Nef pool, or no peptide was supplied.

V was cut by 3 bases and J by 1 base, with 24 bases left in between. Germline V gives CDR1 DFQATT, CDR2 SNEGSKA (reference sequence). The length of the CDR3 is 18 residues. CD4+ T cells that had been cultured provided DNA sequenced with the Oncomine TCR Beta short-read assay. MiXCR, applied by TCRdb to the PCR reads, yields one record per CDR3 protein. The repertoire includes about 7,100 distinct CDR3 sequences, around 73% of them detected once, and 16% sits in the top ten. Described treatment: approximately nine-day PBMC culture with coronavirus spike peptide pools or control peptides (ViraFEST assay). For this clonotype: Its antigen is still unknown.

The sample taken for sequencing was CD4+ T cells from blood, cultured in vitro. This receptor was taken from a human donor who had recovered from COVID-19. V is TRBV20-1 and J is TRBJ1-1; perhaps TRBD1 as D (5 bases). The CDR3 DNA sequence: TGCAGTGCTAGTTACCCCACAGGCCTTGGGCCGTCGAACACTGAAGCTTTCTTT. This gives the protein CSASYPTGLGPSNTEAFF.